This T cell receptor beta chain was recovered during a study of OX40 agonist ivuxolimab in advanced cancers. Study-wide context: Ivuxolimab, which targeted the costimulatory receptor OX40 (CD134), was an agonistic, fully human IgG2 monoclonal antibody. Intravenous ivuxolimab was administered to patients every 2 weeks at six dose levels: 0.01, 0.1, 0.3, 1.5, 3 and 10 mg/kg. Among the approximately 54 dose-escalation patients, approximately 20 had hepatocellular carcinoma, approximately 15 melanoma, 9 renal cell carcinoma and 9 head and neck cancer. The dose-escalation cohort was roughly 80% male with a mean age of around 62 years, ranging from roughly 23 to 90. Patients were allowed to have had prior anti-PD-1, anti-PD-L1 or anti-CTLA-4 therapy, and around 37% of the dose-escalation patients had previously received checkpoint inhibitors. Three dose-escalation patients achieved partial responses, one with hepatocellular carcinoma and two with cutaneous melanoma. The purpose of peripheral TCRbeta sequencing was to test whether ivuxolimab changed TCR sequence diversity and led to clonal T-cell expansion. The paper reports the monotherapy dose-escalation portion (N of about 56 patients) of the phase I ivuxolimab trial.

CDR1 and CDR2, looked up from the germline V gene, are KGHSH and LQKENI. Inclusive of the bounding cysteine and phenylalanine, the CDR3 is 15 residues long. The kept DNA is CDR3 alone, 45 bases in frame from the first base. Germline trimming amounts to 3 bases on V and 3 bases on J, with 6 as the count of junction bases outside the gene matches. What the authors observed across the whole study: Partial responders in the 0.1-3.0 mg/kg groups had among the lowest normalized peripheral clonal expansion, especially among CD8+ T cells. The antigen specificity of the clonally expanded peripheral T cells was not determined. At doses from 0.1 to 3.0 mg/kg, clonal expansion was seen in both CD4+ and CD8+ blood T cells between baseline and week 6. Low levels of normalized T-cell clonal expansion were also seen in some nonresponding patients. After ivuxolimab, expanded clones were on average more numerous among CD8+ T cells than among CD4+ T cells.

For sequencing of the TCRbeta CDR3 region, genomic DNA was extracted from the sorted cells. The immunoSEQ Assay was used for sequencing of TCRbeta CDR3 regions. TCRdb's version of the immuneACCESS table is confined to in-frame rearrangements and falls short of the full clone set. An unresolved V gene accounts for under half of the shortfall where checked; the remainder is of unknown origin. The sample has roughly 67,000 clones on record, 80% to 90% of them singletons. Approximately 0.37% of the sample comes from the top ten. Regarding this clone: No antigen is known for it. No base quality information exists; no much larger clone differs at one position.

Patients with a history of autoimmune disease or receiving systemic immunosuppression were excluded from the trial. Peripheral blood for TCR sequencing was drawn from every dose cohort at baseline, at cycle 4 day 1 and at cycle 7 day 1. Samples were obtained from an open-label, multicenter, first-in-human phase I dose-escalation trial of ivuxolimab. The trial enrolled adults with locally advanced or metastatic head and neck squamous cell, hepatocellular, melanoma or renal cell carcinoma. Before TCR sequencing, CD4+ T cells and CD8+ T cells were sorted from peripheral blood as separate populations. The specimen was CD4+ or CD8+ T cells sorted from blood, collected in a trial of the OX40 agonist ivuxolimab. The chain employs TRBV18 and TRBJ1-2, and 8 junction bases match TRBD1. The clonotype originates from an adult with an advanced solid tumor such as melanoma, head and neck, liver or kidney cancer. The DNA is TGTGCCAGCTCACCTCAGGGACAGGCGCACTATGGCTACACCTTC. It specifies CASSPQGQAHYGYTF.